These T cell receptor beta chains were read from a single sample in a study of blood T cell repertoires in COVID-19. The table came from immunoSEQ multiplex PCR; TCRdb's copy has only in-frame clones and leaves some out. The sample has about 250,000 clones, around 89% seen once. Sequencing was done on a sample of PBMCs or T cells enriched from blood (not recorded which). Receptor source: a man in his forties who had recovered from COVID-19. The CDR3 runs from the conserved cysteine through the conserved F or W. The D gene is left open where the match is weak. Size is omitted from some rows. Given values are once, few, many or a class for expanded clones.

cdr3_aa cdr3_nt d_call clone_size j_call v_call
CASRLGLGPQETQYF TGTGCCAGCAGGCTAGGCCTAGGTCCTCAAGAGACCCAGTACTTC - - TRBJ2-5 TRBV27
CASSYSIGAGREQETQYF TGTGCCAGCAGTTACTCTATTGGAGCGGGAAGGGAACAAGAGACCCAGTACTTC TRBD2 once TRBJ2-5 TRBV6-2/TRBV6-3
CASSTTSASGRQTQYF TGCGCCAGCAGTACAACCTCGGCTAGCGGGAGACAGACCCAGTACTTC TRBD2 - TRBJ2-5 TRBV5-1
CASRRGQGAYEKLFF TGTGCCAGCAGACGAGGACAGGGGGCGTATGAAAAACTGTTTTTT TRBD1 - TRBJ1-4 TRBV3-1/TRBV3-2
CASSSQIQGVEQYF TGTGCCAGCAGCTCGCAAATACAGGGCGTCGAGCAGTACTTC - once TRBJ2-7 TRBV16
CAWSVTRASTEAFF TGTGCCTGGAGTGTAACGAGGGCTTCCACTGAAGCTTTCTTT - - TRBJ1-1 TRBV30
CASSQLASSAYEQYF TGTGCCAGCAGCCAATTGGCTAGCTCAGCCTACGAGCAGTACTTC - once TRBJ2-7 TRBV3-1/TRBV3-2
CASSTSDSTNTGELFF TGTGCCAGTAGTACTTCGGACAGTACGAACACCGGGGAGCTGTTTTTT - few TRBJ2-2 TRBV19
CASSGTGQQETQYF TGTGCCAGCTCAGGGACAGGACAACAAGAGACCCAGTACTTC TRBD1 - TRBJ2-5 TRBV18
CASSNRLGGTSGPSGANVLTF TGTGCCAGCAGCAACCGACTCGGGGGGACTAGCGGTCCCTCTGGGGCCAACGTCCTGACTTTC TRBD2 - TRBJ2-6 TRBV28
CASTVGQGARNTEAFF TGTGCCAGTACCGTTGGGCAGGGGGCGCGGAACACTGAAGCTTTCTTT TRBD1 - TRBJ1-1 TRBV19
CASSMGLTAGELFF TGTGCCAGTAGTATGGGACTGACTGCCGGGGAGCTGTTTTTT - few TRBJ2-2 TRBV19
CASSPRLAGGPVETQYF TGTGCCAGCAGCCCACGACTAGCGGGGGGGCCTGTGGAGACCCAGTACTTC TRBD2 - TRBJ2-5 TRBV7-9
CASSQDLSGANVLTF TGTGCCAGCAGCCAAGACCTCTCTGGGGCCAACGTCCTGACTTTC - - TRBJ2-6 TRBV3-1/TRBV3-2
CASSQDPSGRNEQFF TGCGCCAGCAGCCAAGATCCTAGCGGGAGGAATGAGCAGTTCTTC TRBD2 - TRBJ2-1 TRBV4-3
CASSYAAGGSYEQYF TGTGCCAGCAGTTACGCGGCGGGGGGCTCCTACGAGCAGTACTTC TRBD2 many TRBJ2-7 TRBV6-5
CASSEEVAGGDTDTQYF TGTGCCAGCAGTGAAGAGGTGGCGGGGGGAGACACAGATACGCAGTATTTT TRBD2 - TRBJ2-3 TRBV2
CASSPGTGNYEQYF TGTGCCAGTAGTCCTGGGACTGGAAACTACGAGCAGTACTTC - once TRBJ2-7 TRBV19
CASSPGTGLLITEAFF TGTGCCAGCAGCCCCGGGACAGGGTTGTTGATTACTGAAGCTTTCTTT TRBD1 - TRBJ1-1 TRBV14
CAISEAAGTGGEKLFF TGTGCCATCAGTGAAGCGGCAGGGACAGGGGGTGAAAAACTGTTTTTT TRBD1 - TRBJ1-4 TRBV10-3
CASSSNPGGGQPQHF TGTGCCAGCAGTTCCAATCCAGGGGGTGGTCAGCCCCAGCATTTT TRBD1 - TRBJ1-5 TRBV28
CASSIPTDGSDTQYF TGTGCCAGTAGTATACCGACTGATGGGTCAGATACGCAGTATTTT - - TRBJ2-3 TRBV19